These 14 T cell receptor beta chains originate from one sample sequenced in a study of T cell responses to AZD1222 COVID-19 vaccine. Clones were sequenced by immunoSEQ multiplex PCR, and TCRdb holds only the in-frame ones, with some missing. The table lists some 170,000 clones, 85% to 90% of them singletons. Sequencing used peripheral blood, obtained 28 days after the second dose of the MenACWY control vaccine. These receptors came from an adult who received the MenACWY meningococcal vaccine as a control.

The DNA for the CDR3 is TGTGCCAGCAGTTTATTAGGATCGCAGGGGGCGAGGGCCAACGTCCTGACTTTC. This codes for CASSLLGSQGARANVLTF. J is TRBJ2-6 and V is TRBV28; 8 bases fit TRBD1. CDR1 and CDR2 (germline): MDHEN, SYDVKM. The CDR3 has 18 residues. V shed 1 base and J 5 bases; nucleotides not matched to a gene: 10.

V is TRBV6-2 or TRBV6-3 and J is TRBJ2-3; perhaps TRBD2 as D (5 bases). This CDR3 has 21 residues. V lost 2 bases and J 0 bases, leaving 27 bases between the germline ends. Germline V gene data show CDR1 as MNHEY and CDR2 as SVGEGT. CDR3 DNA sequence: TGTGCCAGCAGTTACCCCCGGAATTCCGGGCCCTCGGGGTCTAGCACAGATACGCAGTATTTT. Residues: CASSYPRNSGPSGSSTDTQYF.

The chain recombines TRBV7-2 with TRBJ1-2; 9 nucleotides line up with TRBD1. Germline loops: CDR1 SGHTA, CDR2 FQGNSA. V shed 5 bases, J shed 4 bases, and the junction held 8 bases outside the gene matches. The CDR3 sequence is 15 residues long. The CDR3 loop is CASSPTLGQGYGYTF. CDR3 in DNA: TGTGCCAGCAGCCCAACCTTGGGACAGGGCTATGGCTACACCTTC.

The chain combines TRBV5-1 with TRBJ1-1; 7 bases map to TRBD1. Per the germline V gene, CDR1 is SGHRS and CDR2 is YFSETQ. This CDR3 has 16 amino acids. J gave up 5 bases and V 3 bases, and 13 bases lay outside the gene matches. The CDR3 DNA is TGCGCCAGCAGCTCTGGAAGTCGTAAGGGGGCGACTGAAGCTTTCTTT. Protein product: CASSSGSRKGATEAFF.

Here the CDR3 reads CASSLVSKIRSEQYF. The CDR3 coding sequence is TGTGCCAGCAGCTTAGTTAGTAAGATCCGTTCCGAGCAGTACTTC. The chain carries TRBV7-2 and TRBJ2-7; D gene ambiguous. This CDR3 comprises 15 residues. Germline-derived CDR1 and CDR2 are SGHTA and FQGNSA. The V end was cut by 1 base, the J end by 6 bases, with 16 bases between.

The CDR3: CAWQPLLGRGDIGELFF. CDR3 DNA: TGTGCCTGGCAACCGTTATTGGGGCGCGGGGATATCGGGGAGCTGTTTTTT. J is TRBJ2-2 and V is TRBV30; D may be TRBD2 (6 bases). From germline, CDR1 is GTSNPN and CDR2 SVGIG (reference sequence). This CDR3 comprises 17 residues. The germline V and J ends were trimmed by 5 bases and 7 bases, with 26 bases remaining between them. Variable domain in full (rest from reference TRBV30 and TRBJ2-2): SQTIHQWPATLVQPVGSPLSLECTVEGTSNPNLYWYRQAAGRGLQLLFYSVGIGQISSEVPQNLSASRPQDRQFILSSKKLLLSDSGFYLCAWQPLLGRGDIGELFFGEGSRLTVL.

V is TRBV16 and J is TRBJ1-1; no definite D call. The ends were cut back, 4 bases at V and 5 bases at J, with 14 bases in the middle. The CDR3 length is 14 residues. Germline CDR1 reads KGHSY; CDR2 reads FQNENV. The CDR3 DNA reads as TGTGCCAGCAGCCTGTCGAGGCAGGCGACTGAAGCTTTCTTT. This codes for CASSLSRQATEAFF.

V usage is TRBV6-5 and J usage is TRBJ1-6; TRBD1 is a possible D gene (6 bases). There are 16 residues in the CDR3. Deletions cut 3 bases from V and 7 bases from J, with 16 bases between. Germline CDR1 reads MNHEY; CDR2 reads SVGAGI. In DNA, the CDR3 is TGTGCCAGCAGTTATTGGGATGGGACAAAAAATTCACCCCTCCACTTT. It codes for CASSYWDGTKNSPLHF.

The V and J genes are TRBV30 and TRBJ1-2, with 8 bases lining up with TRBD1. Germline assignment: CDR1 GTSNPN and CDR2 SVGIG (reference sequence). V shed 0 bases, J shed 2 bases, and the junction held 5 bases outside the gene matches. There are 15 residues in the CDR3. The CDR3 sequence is CAWSVRGTGNYGYTF. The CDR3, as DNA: TGTGCCTGGAGTGTACGCGGGACAGGCAACTATGGCTACACCTTC.

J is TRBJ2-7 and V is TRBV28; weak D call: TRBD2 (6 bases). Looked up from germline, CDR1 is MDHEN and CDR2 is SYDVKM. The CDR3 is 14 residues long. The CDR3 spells CATQLGGPYYEQYF. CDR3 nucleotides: TGTGCTACCCAATTAGGAGGGCCCTACTACGAGCAGTACTTC.

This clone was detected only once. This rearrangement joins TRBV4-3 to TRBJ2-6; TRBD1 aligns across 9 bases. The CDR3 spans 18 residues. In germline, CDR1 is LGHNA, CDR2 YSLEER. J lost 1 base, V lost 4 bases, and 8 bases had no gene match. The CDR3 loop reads CASSLWGTGKSGANVLTF. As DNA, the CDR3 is TGCGCCAGCAGCCTCTGGGGGACAGGGAAATCTGGGGCCAACGTCCTGACTTTC.

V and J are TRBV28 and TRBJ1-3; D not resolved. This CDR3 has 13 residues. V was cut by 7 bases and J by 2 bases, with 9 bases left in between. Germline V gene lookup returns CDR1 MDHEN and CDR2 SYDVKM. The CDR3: CASTVTPGNTIYF. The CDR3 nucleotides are TGTGCCAGCACGGTGACACCTGGAAACACCATATATTTT.

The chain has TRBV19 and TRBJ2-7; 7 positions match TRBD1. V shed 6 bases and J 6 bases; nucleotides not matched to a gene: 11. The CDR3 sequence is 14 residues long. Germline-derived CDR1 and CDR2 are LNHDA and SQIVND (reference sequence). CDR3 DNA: TGTGCCAGTAGCCCGTGGCAGGGGGTCGGCGAGCAGTACTTC. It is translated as CASSPWQGVGEQYF.

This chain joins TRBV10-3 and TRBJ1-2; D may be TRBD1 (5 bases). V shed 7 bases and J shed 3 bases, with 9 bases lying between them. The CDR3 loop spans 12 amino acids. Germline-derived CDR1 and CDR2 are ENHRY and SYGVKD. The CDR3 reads CAINIGDYGYTF. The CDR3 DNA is TGTGCCATCAACATAGGGGACTATGGCTACACCTTC.